The source of this TCR beta chain is a study of cytomegalovirus exposure and HLA in healthy donors. The CDR3 spans 14 residues. Per germline, CDR1 LNHDA and CDR2 SQIVND (reference sequence). The V end lost 8 bases, the J end lost 3 bases, and 16 bases lay between the germline ends. With 60 Vbeta and 13 Jbeta primers, the PCR was carried out. Clones were read by immunoSEQ multiplex PCR, and TCRdb kept only the in-frame ones, dropping some. The table counts 200,000 or so clones; 0.74% lies in the top ten. Sequenced sample: PBMCs. The TCR comes from a boy aged 5-17 years in good health and CMV-seronegative. The V gene is TRBV19, the J gene TRBJ1-1; D uncertain. CDR3 in amino acids: CASQTSGSDTEAFF. In DNA, the CDR3 is TGTGCCAGTCAGACTTCGGGGTCGGACACTGAAGCTTTCTTT.